This entry features one T cell receptor beta chain sequence. Its target is not known. The data are from a study of CD4 T cells in relation to SARS-CoV-2 and coronaviruses. The CDR3 is 15 amino acids. Germline lookup yields CDR1 SGHVS and CDR2 FQNEAQ. Trimming took off 5 bases at V and 2 bases at J, with 13 bases between the two ends. Sequencing used immunoSEQ multiplex PCR; TCRdb keeps in-frame clones, though not all of them. Of about 19,000 clones listed, 60% to 85% are singletons. Findings and caveats of the study: Samples before the pandemic and after infection were not matched within any donor.

CD4+ T cells from unexposed donors were obtained before the COVID-19 pandemic (2011-2018). Isolation of CD4+ T cells took place after less than 11 days in culture. Cells permitting, SARS-CoV-2 S/N and four cold-coronavirus spikes were tested on unexposed-donor CD4+ T cells. The chain has TRBV7-8 and TRBJ1-3; tentative D call: TRBD1 (6 bases). Sequencing input: CD4+ T cells from PBMCs, cultured in vitro. The receptor comes from a human donor in good health. The CDR3 region is CASSMHPGAGNTIYF. The DNA of the CDR3 is TGTGCCAGCAGCATGCACCCAGGGGCTGGAAACACCATATATTTT.